This TCR beta chain came from a study of T cell clonotyping in hematopoietic cell transplantation. V was shortened by 3 bases and J by 2 bases, with 21 bases between the two germline ends. Germline V gene data show CDR1 as GTSNPN and CDR2 as SVGIG (reference sequence). CDR3 size: 17 residues. Profiled with immunoSEQ multiplex PCR; TCRdb holds only in-frame clones, not every one. The sample lists about 15,000 clones, roughly 85% occurring once. Sequenced material: peripheral blood mononuclear cells. The clonotype comes from a woman aged 40-49 years in good health. Some clones in this sample may be carry-over from other donors' samples. J is TRBJ2-3 and V is TRBV30, with D perhaps matching TRBD2 (5 bases). CDR3 sequence (DNA): TGTGCCTGGAGACACGAGCCGGACTCAGAAAACACAGATACGCAGTATTTT. Translated, it gives CAWRHEPDSENTDTQYF.